A single sample is the source of the 2 T cell receptor beta chains below, sequenced in a study of OX40 agonist ivuxolimab in advanced cancers. Clones were read by immunoSEQ multiplex PCR, and TCRdb kept only the in-frame ones, dropping some. In the table there are more than 45,000 clones, 82% of which are singletons. The sequencing here drew on CD4+ or CD8+ T cells sorted from blood, taken in a trial of the OX40 agonist ivuxolimab. The source is an adult with an advanced solid tumor such as melanoma, head and neck, liver or kidney cancer.

The genes are TRBV21-1 and TRBJ1-2. TRBV21-1 counts as a pseudogene. This CDR3 has 13 residues. This chain's CDR3 is CATKKVGFNGYTF. CDR3 DNA sequence: TGTGCCACCAAAAAGGTGGGGTTTAATGGCTACACCTTC.

V is TRBV2 and J is TRBJ1-2, with a tentative D call TRBD1 (5 bases). The germline gives CDR1 SNHLY, CDR2 FYNNEI. The CDR3 is 15 amino acids. Between the trimmed V and J ends, which lost 3 bases and 5 bases, there was a span of 16 bases. The CDR3 coding sequence is TGTGCCAGCAGTGAGGTAGCGACAGTTAGGTATGGCTACACCTTC. Translating it yields CASSEVATVRYGYTF.